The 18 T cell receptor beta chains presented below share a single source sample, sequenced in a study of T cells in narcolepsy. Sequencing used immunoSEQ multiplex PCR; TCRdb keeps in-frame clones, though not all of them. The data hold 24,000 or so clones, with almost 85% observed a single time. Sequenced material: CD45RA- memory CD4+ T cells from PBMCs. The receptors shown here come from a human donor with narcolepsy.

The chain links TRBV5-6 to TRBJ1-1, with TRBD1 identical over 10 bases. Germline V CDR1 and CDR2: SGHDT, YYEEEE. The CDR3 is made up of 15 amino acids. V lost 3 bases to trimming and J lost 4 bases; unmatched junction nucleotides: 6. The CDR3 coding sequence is TGTGCCAGCAGCTGGGGGACAGGGGATACCACTGAAGCTTTCTTT. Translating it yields CASSWGTGDTTEAFF. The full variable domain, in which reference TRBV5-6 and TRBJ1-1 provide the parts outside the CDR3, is DAGVTQSPTHLIKTRGQQVTLRCSPKSGHDTVSWYQQALGQGPQFIFQYYEEEERQRGNFPDRFSGHQFPNYSSELNVNALLLGDSALYLCASSWGTGDTTEAFFGQGTRLTVV.

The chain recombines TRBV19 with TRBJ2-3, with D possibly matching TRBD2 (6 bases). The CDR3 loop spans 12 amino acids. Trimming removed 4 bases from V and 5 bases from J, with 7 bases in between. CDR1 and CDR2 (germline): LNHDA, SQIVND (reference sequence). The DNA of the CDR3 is TGTGCCAGTAGTAGTAGCGGAGATACGCAGTATTTT. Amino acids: CASSSSGDTQYF.

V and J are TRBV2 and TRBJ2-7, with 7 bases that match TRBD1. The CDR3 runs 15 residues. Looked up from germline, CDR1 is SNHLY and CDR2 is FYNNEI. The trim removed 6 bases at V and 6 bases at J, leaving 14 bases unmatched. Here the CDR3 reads CASRGYRQGVSEQYF. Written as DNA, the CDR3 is TGTGCCAGCAGGGGGTACCGACAGGGTGTTTCCGAGCAGTACTTC.

CDR3 loop: CASSSTRDWGQPSSYNEQFF. CDR3 nucleotides: TGTGCCAGCAGCTCGACCCGGGACTGGGGACAGCCTAGCTCCTACAATGAGCAGTTCTTC. The V gene is TRBV5-4, the J gene TRBJ2-1; TRBD1 is a possible D gene (7 bases). Germline CDR1 is SGHNT and CDR2 is YYREEE (reference sequence). The CDR3 is 20 residues long. With 3 bases removed from V and 0 bases from J, the gap between germline ends came to 25 bases.

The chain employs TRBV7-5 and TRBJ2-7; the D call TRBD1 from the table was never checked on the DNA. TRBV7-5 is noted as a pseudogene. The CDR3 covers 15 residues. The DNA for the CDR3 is TGTGCCAGAAGCCGACCGGGACAGAGCTCCTACGAGCAGTACTTC. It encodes CARSRPGQSSYEQYF.

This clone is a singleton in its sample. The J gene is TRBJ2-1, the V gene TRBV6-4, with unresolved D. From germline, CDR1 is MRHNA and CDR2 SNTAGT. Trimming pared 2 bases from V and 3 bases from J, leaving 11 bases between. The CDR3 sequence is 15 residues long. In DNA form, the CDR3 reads TGTGCCAGCAGTGACGGTAGTTTAGACTACAATGAGCAGTTCTTC. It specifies CASSDGSLDYNEQFF.

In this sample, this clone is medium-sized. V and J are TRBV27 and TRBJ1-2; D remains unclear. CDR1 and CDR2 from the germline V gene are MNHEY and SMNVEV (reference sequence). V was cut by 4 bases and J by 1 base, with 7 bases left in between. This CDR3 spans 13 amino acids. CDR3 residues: CASSYEGNYGYTF. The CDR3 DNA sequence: TGTGCCAGCAGTTACGAGGGTAACTATGGCTACACCTTC.

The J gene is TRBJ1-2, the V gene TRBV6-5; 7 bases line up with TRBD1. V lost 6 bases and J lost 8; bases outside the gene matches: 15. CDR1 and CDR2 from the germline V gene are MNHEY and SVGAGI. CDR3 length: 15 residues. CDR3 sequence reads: CASSLQGVVKEGYTF. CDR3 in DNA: TGTGCCAGCAGCCTGCAGGGGGTGGTTAAAGAGGGCTACACCTTC.

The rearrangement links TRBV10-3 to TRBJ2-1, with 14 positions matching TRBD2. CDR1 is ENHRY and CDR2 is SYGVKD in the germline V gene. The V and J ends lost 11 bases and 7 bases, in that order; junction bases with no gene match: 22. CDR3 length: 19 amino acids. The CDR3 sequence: CAASDRRTTSGRAGNEQFF. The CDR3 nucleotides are TGTGCCGCGTCCGACCGGAGGACGACTAGCGGGAGGGCCGGTAATGAGCAGTTCTTC.

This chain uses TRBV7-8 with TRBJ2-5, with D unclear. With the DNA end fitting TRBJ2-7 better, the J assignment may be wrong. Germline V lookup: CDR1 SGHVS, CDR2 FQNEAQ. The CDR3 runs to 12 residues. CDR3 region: CASSLSRYEQYF. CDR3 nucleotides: TGTGCCAGCAGCTTATCACGTTACGAGCAGTACTTC.

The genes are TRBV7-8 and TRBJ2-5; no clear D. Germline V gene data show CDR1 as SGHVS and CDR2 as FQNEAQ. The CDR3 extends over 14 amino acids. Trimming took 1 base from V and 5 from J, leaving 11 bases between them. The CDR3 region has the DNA TGTGCCAGCAGCTTAGGCCAGGTCTGGGAGACCCAGTACTTC. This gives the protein CASSLGQVWETQYF.

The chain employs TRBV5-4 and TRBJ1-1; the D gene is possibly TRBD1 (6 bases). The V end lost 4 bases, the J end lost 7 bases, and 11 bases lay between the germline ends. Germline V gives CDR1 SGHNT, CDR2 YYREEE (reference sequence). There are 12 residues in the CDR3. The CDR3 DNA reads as TGTGCCAGCAGCACCGGACAGAATGAAGCTTTCTTT. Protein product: CASSTGQNEAFF.

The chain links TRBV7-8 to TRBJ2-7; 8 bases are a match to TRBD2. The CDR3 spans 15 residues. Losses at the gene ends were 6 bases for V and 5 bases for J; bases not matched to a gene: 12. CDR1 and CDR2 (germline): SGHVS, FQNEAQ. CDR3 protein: CASRHPGLGRDEQYF. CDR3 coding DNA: TGTGCCAGCAGGCATCCGGGACTAGGTCGTGACGAGCAGTACTTC.

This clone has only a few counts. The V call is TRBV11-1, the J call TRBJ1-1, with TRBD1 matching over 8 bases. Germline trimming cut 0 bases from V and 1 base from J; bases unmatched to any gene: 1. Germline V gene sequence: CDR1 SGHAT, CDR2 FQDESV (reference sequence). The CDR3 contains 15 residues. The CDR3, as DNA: TGTGCCAGCAGCTTAGCGACAGGGGCGAACACTGAAGCTTTCTTT. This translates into CASSLATGANTEAFF.

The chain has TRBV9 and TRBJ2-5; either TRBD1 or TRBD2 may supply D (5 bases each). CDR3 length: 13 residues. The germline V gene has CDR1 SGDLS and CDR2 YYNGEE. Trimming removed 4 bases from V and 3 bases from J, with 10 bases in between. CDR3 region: CASSFGGKETQYF. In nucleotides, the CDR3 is TGTGCCAGCAGCTTTGGGGGTAAAGAGACCCAGTACTTC.

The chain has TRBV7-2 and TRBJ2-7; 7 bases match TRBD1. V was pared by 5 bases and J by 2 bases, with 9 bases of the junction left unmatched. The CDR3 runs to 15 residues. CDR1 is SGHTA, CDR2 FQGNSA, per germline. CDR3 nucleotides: TGTGCCAGCAGCCGGACGGGACAGAAGACCTACGAGCAGTACTTC. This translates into CASSRTGQKTYEQYF.

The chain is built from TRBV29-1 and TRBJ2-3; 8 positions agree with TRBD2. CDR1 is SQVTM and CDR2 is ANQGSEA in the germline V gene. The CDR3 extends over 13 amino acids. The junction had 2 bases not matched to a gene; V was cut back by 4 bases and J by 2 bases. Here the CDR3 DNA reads TGCAGCGTTGCTAGCGGGTTCACAGATACGCAGTATTTT. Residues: CSVASGFTDTQYF.

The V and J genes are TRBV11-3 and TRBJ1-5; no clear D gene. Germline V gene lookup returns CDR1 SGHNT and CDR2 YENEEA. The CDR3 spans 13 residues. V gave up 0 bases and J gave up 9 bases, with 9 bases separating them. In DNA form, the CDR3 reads TGTGCCAGCAGCTTAGACCGGGGTTTGCCCCAGCATTTT. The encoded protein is CASSLDRGLPQHF.